These 21 T cell receptor beta chains originate from one sample sequenced in a study of T cell repertoires in cytomegalovirus infection. TCRdb fed the reads into MiXCR, producing one record per CDR3 protein. The sample carries 700,000 to 850,000 distinct CDR3 sequences, 30% to 35% recorded once. Their antigens are not known. This specimen consisted of cultured CD8+ T cells from PBMCs, obtained from culture after CMV antigen stimulation. The receptors were gathered from a human donor in good health (CMV status not recorded). Some clones in this sample may be carry-over from other donors' samples.

This clonotype was counted a few times. The chain is built from TRBV6-1 and TRBJ2-3; D is unresolved. The CDR3 length is 16 residues. From germline, CDR1 is MNHNS and CDR2 SASEGT. V dropped 5 bases and J dropped 0 bases, with 15 bases sitting between them. The CDR3 DNA sequence: TGTGCCAGCAGTCAACTCCCCAGCGCGAGCACAGATACGCAGTATTTT. It specifies CASSQLPSASTDTQYF.

This clonotype was counted at least ten times. The rearrangement uses TRBV7-6 and TRBJ2-1; tentatively, D is TRBD2 (7 bases). The CDR3 extends over 17 amino acids. CDR1 and CDR2 (germline): SGHVS, FNYEAQ. V was cut by 1 base and J by 0 bases, with 13 bases left in between. CDR3: CASSLEGGSSSYNEQFF. DNA for the CDR3: TGTGCCAGCAGCTTAGAGGGGGGGTCGAGCTCCTACAATGAGCAGTTCTTC.

The rearrangement links TRBV12-3 or TRBV12-4 to TRBJ1-1, with TRBD1 identical over 7 bases. With 6 bases clipped from V and 7 bases from J, the junction kept 5 bases outside the gene matches. The CDR3 sequence is 12 residues long. The CDR3 region is CASRGTVFEAFF. The CDR3 bases are TGTGCCAGCAGGGGGACAGTGTTTGAAGCTTTCTTT.

V and J are TRBV7-9 and TRBJ2-5; possibly TRBD2 for D (7 bases). Germline V CDR1 and CDR2: SEHNR, FQNEAQ (reference sequence). Trimming removed 6 bases at V and 4 bases at J, with 15 bases between. CDR3 length: 14 residues. The CDR3 protein is CASRSGGPGETQYF. CDR3 nucleotides: TGTGCCAGCAGGTCGGGGGGCCCCGGAGAGACCCAGTACTTC. The full variable domain, rest sourced from reference TRBV7-9 and TRBJ2-5, is DTGVSQNPRHKITKRGQNVTFRCDPISEHNRLYWYRQTLGQGPEFLTYFQNEAQLEKSRLLSDRFSAERPKGSFSTLEIQRTEQGDSAMYLCASRSGGPGETQYFGPGTRLLVL.

The chain joins TRBV19 to TRBJ2-1, with TRBD2 matching 13 bases. This CDR3 has 15 amino acids. Trimming removed 5 bases from V and 10 bases from J; junction bases left unmatched: 8. Germline CDR1 and CDR2: LNHDA and SQIVND (reference sequence). The chain's CDR3 is CASSLWTSGSGEQFF. The CDR3 nucleotides read TGTGCCAGTAGTCTCTGGACTAGCGGGAGCGGGGAGCAGTTCTTC.

The chain joins TRBV2 to TRBJ2-3; D unresolved. The length of the CDR3 is 13 residues. Germline V gene lookup returns CDR1 SNHLY and CDR2 FYNNEI. The V end was cut by 5 bases, the J end by 2 bases, with 8 bases between. The DNA of the CDR3 is TGTGCCAGCAGTCGTCCGTACACAGATACGCAGTATTTT. Amino acids: CASSRPYTDTQYF. Supplemented by reference TRBV2 and TRBJ2-3, the full variable domain reads EPEVTQTPSHQVTQMGQEVILRCVPISNHLYFYWYRQILGQKVEFLVSFYNNEISEKSEIFDDQFSVERPDGSNFTLKIRSTKLEDSAMYFCASSRPYTDTQYFGPGTRLTVL.

The V call is TRBV12-3 or TRBV12-4, the J call TRBJ1-1; D uncertain. V lost 2 bases to trimming and J lost 5 bases, with 9 bases between them. This CDR3 is built from 13 residues. The CDR3 reads CASSLMGKTEAFF. DNA of the CDR3: TGTGCCAGCAGTTTAATGGGGAAAACTGAAGCTTTCTTT.

The J gene is TRBJ1-2, the V gene TRBV27; D unclear. Germline CDR1 reads MNHEY; CDR2 reads SMNVEV (reference sequence). Trimming took 5 bases from V and 8 from J, leaving 15 bases between them. The CDR3 length is 13 residues. The CDR3 region is CASSPYIGTGYTF. The CDR3 DNA reads as TGTGCCAGCAGTCCTTATATCGGTACGGGCTACACCTTC.

This clonotype was seen just once. The junction shows a germline mismatch at one end, possibly a read error. The rearrangement uses TRBV7-4 and TRBJ2-3; either TRBD1 or TRBD2 may fit D (5 bases each). The CDR3 extends over 15 amino acids. CDR1 is SGHVT, CDR2 SQSDAQ, per germline. The chain's CDR3 is CASSFTKGHRDMQYF. In DNA form, the CDR3 reads TGTGCCAGCAGCTTTACGAAGGGGCATCGGGATATGCAGTATTTT.

The rearrangement joins TRBV15 to TRBJ1-1, with D tentatively TRBD1 (6 bases). With 0 bases removed from V and 5 bases from J, the gap between germline ends came to 16 bases. The CDR3 extends over 16 amino acids. Germline-derived CDR1 and CDR2 are LNHNV and YYDKDF (reference sequence). CDR3: CATSRDRAGAWTEAFF. The CDR3 DNA follows: TGTGCCACCAGCAGAGACCGGGCGGGGGCGTGGACTGAAGCTTTCTTT. Full variable domain (missing parts from reference TRBV15 and TRBJ1-1): DAMVIQNPRYQVTQFGKPVTLSCSQTLNHNVMYWYQQKSSQAPKLLFHYYDKDFNNEADTPDNFQSRRPNTSFCFLDIRSPGLGDTAMYLCATSRDRAGAWTEAFFGQGTRLTVV.

The chain recombines TRBV9 with TRBJ2-1; the match to TRBD1 covers 7 bases. CDR3 length: 15 residues. With 2 bases clipped from V and 3 bases from J, the junction kept 5 bases outside the gene matches. Germline loops: CDR1 SGDLS, CDR2 YYNGEE. CDR3 nucleotide sequence: TGTGCCAGCAGCGTCCGACAGGGTGGCTACAATGAGCAGTTCTTC. It translates to CASSVRQGGYNEQFF.

This clonotype was observed a few times. The chain couples TRBV7-6 to TRBJ1-5; a weak D match, TRBD1 (6 bases). There are 19 residues in the CDR3. The V gene's germline CDR1 is SGHVS and CDR2 FNYEAQ. V lost 0 bases to trimming and J lost 3 bases, with 21 bases between them. CDR3 sequence (DNA): TGTGCCAGCAGCTTAGCTCCTTTTACAGACAGGCCTTACAATCAGCCCCAGCATTTT. Residues: CASSLAPFTDRPYNQPQHF.

This rearrangement joins TRBV7-6 to TRBJ1-5; 7 nucleotides agree with TRBD1. The CDR3 extends over 16 amino acids. Germline V gene sequence: CDR1 SGHVS, CDR2 FNYEAQ. J gave up 7 bases and V 1 base, and 10 bases lay outside the gene matches. In DNA form, the CDR3 reads TGTGCCAGCAGCTTAGGTCTTGACAGGGAGGGCCAGCCCCAGCATTTT. It is translated as CASSLGLDREGQPQHF.

The V call is TRBV27, the J call TRBJ2-3; maybe TRBD2 (7 bases). There are 13 residues in the CDR3. The V end was cut by 11 bases, the J end by 2 bases, with 14 bases between. Germline V gives CDR1 MNHEY, CDR2 SMNVEV (reference sequence). The CDR3 DNA sequence: TGTGCCGCACGAGGGGGGGCCACAGATACGCAGTATTTT. Amino acids: CAARGGATDTQYF.

V gene TRBV6-6 combines with J gene TRBJ1-5, with 8 bases aligning to TRBD1. The CDR3 runs 13 residues. Germline V gene lookup returns CDR1 MNHNY and CDR2 SVGAGI (reference sequence). The V and J ends lost 7 bases and 6 bases, in that order; junction bases with no gene match: 5. The CDR3 is CASTATGVQPQHF. As DNA, the CDR3 is TGTGCCAGCACCGCGACAGGGGTTCAGCCCCAGCATTTT.

In regard to this clonotype: The junction departs from the called germline gene at one end, perhaps through a read error. The J gene is TRBJ2-2, the V gene TRBV27, with TRBD1 matching 7 bases. Germline CDR1 is MNHEY and CDR2 is SMNVEV (reference sequence). CDR3 size: 18 residues. The CDR3 loop reads CASSPLKTGTANIGELFF. CDR3 nucleotides: TGTGCCAGCAGCCCCCTCAAAACCGGGACAGCGAACATCGGGGAGCTGTTTTTT.

This chain connects TRBV4-1 to TRBJ1-2; 8 bases align to TRBD1. The V gene's germline CDR1 is MGHRA and CDR2 YSYEKL. Unmatched junction bases numbered 7, after V lost 2 bases and J lost 8 bases. This CDR3 comprises 14 residues. DNA of the CDR3: TGCGCCAGCAGCCAAACCGGGACAGGCACAGGCTACACCTTC. The encoded protein is CASSQTGTGTGYTF.

This clonotype came up a few times. The chain employs TRBV27 and TRBJ1-2, with 12 bases aligning to TRBD1. CDR1 is MNHEY and CDR2 is SMNVEV in the germline V gene (reference sequence). V dropped 5 bases and J dropped 6; count of bases not matched to a gene: 7. This CDR3 spans 15 amino acids. The CDR3 is CASSVRDRGPDGYTF. CDR3 coding DNA: TGTGCCAGCAGTGTCCGGGACAGGGGGCCGGATGGCTACACCTTC.

This clonotype was detected only a few times. V gene TRBV5-6 combines with J gene TRBJ1-3, with D unresolved. Germline V gene sequence: CDR1 SGHDT, CDR2 YYEEEE. Trimming removed 2 bases from V and 1 base from J, with 10 bases in between. The CDR3 runs 15 residues. The CDR3 loop reads CASSLLSRSGNTIYF. CDR3 nucleotide sequence: TGTGCCAGCAGCTTACTTTCCCGATCTGGAAACACCATATATTTT.

Remarks on this clonotype: A clone one base away is much larger, so this may be a read error. V gene TRBV7-2 combines with J gene TRBJ2-2; D unresolved. This CDR3 spans 16 amino acids. Per germline, CDR1 SGHTA and CDR2 FQGNSA. CDR3 loop: CASSLNGQLNNGELFF. DNA of the CDR3: TGTGCCAGCAGCCTCAATGGGCAGTTGAACAACGGGGAGCTGTTTTTT.

This clonotype was recorded many times. This chain uses TRBV7-8 with TRBJ1-1; 8 bases match TRBD1. CDR1 and CDR2 from the germline V gene are SGHVS and FQNEAQ. After removal of 5 bases from V and 3 bases from J, the junction contained 5 bases not matched to a gene. The CDR3 is 14 amino acids. CDR3 region: CASSPGQAYTEAFF. The CDR3 DNA reads TGTGCCAGCAGCCCGGGACAGGCATACACTGAAGCTTTCTTT.